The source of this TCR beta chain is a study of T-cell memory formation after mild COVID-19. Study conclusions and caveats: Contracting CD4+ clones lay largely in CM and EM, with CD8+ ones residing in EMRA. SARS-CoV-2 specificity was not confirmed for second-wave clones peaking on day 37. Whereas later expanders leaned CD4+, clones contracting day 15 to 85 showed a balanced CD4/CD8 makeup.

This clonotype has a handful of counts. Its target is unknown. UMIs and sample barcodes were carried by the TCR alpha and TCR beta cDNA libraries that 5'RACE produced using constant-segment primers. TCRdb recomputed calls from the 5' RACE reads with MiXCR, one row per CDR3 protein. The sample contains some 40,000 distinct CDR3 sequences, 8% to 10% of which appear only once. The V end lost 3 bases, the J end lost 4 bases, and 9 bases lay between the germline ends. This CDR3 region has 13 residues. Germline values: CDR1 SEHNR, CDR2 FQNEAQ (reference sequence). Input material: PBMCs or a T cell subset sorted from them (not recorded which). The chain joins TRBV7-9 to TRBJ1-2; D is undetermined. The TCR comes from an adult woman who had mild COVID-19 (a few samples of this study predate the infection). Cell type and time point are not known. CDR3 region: CASSFGERYGYTF. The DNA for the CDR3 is TGTGCCAGCAGCTTTGGGGAACGCTATGGCTACACCTTC.